This TCR beta chain was observed in a study of blood T cell repertoires in COVID-19. Whole-study context: Donors in the United States, Italy and Spain gave samples during acute or convalescent COVID-19. PBMCs, B-cell-depleted T cells, or T cells provided the cDNA or gDNA that made up the material.

In the authors' methods: Reference gene primers were amplified, and this amplification served to estimate nucleated cell counts. Measured with immunoSEQ multiplex PCR; TCRdb has only the in-frame clones, and not every one. V and J calls plus clone size are reproduced from that table; the DNA served to infer D and trimming. This repertoire shows 150,000 to 200,000 clones, roughly 90% found once; its top ten account for 0.5% to 0.65%. Germline CDR1 is MNHEY and CDR2 is SMNVEV (reference sequence). The CDR3 spans 15 residues. Trimming stripped 6 bases from V and 0 bases from J, with 11 bases between. The sequencing sample was made of peripheral blood. The J gene is TRBJ2-2, the V gene TRBV27; maybe TRBD1 (6 bases). This clonotype originated in a man aged 50-60 years with acute or convalescent COVID-19. The chain's CDR3 is CASSQTGTNTGELFF. The CDR3 nucleotides are TGTGCCAGCAGCCAGACAGGAACGAACACCGGGGAGCTGTTTTTT.